These 21 T cell receptor beta chains share one sample of origin, sequenced in a study of blood T cell repertoires in COVID-19. Assay used: immunoSEQ multiplex PCR; TCRdb lists only in-frame clones, some missing. Of about 30,000 clones listed, 85% to 90% are singletons. The specimen sequenced was peripheral blood. Receptors were obtained from a human donor with active COVID-19. The donor label of this sample is uncertain.

This sequence joins TRBV6-5 and TRBJ2-2; D is possibly TRBD2 (5 bases). CDR3 length equals 13 residues. V shed 5 bases and J shed 6 bases, with 10 bases lying between them. The germline V gene encodes CDR1 MNHEY and CDR2 SVGAGI. CDR3 sequence (DNA): TGTGCCAGCAGTCTAGCTTTCCCCGGGGAGCTGTTTTTT. This gives the protein CASSLAFPGELFF.

The genes are TRBV10-2 and TRBJ1-5; 9 bases fit TRBD1. J gave up 4 bases and V 2 bases, and 12 bases lay outside the gene matches. Germline lookup yields CDR1 WSHSY and CDR2 SAAADI. The CDR3 spans 18 residues. The CDR3 sequence is CASSELLGTGSRNQPQHF. Here the CDR3 DNA reads TGCGCCAGCAGTGAGCTGTTGGGGACAGGGTCACGTAATCAGCCCCAGCATTTT.

This sequence joins TRBV6-5 and TRBJ2-2; 9 bases line up with TRBD1. V shed 6 bases, J shed 8 bases, and the junction held 7 bases outside the gene matches. CDR1 is MNHEY and CDR2 is SVGAGI in the germline V gene. The CDR3 sequence is 14 residues long. The CDR3 is CASRGDRAPGELFF. CDR3 coding DNA: TGTGCCAGCAGGGGGGACAGGGCCCCTGGGGAGCTGTTTTTT.

The CDR3 DNA reads as TGTGCCAGCAGTTTGCCTAGCGGAGGCGGGGAGCAGTTCTTC. It yields the protein CASSLPSGGGEQFF. The gene calls are TRBV6-2 or TRBV6-3 and TRBJ2-1, with TRBD2 identical over 7 bases. This CDR3 contains 14 residues. The germline V gene encodes CDR1 MNHEY and CDR2 SVGEGT. Trimming removed 4 bases from V and 10 bases from J; junction bases left unmatched: 10.

The chain joins TRBV9 to TRBJ2-2; 7 bases are a match to TRBD2. CDR1 SGDLS and CDR2 YYNGEE come from the germline V gene. CDR3 size: 16 residues. After removal of 4 bases from V and 0 bases from J, the junction contained 6 bases not matched to a gene. CDR3 loop: CASSPRAGANTGELFF. The CDR3 nucleotides are TGTGCCAGCAGCCCCCGGGCGGGGGCGAACACCGGGGAGCTGTTTTTT. Full variable domain (remainder filled in from reference TRBV9 and TRBJ2-2): DSGVTQTPKHLITATGQRVTLRCSPRSGDLSVYWYQQSLDQGLQFLIQYYNGEERAKGNILERFSAQQFPDLHSELNLSSLELGDSALYFCASSPRAGANTGELFFGEGSRLTVL.

The chain employs TRBV25-1 and TRBJ2-5; TRBD1 might be the D (6 bases). CDR1 and CDR2 (germline): MGHDK, SYGVNS. Trimming took off 4 bases at V and 4 bases at J, with 13 bases between the two ends. The CDR3 has 14 residues. CDR3: CASSVTTGIETQYF. The DNA of the CDR3 is TGTGCCAGCAGTGTCACCACAGGGATAGAGACCCAGTACTTC.

J is TRBJ2-1 and V is TRBV18, with TRBD1 matching 9 bases. The CDR3 sequence is 15 residues long. The junction had 4 bases not matched to a gene; V was cut back by 3 bases and J by 4 bases. Looked up from germline, CDR1 is KGHSH and CDR2 is LQKENI. CDR3 amino acids: CASSPGTGPYNEQFF. In DNA form, the CDR3 reads TGTGCCAGCTCACCGGGGACAGGGCCATACAATGAGCAGTTCTTC.

The chain is built from TRBV19 and TRBJ2-7, with 10 bases that match TRBD1. V was pared by 1 base and J by 0 bases, with 0 bases of the junction left unmatched. The CDR3 sequence is 15 residues long. CDR1 is LNHDA, CDR2 SQIVND, per germline (reference sequence). The CDR3 here is CASSIGTGGSYEQYF. CDR3 DNA sequence: TGTGCCAGTAGTATAGGGACAGGGGGCTCCTACGAGCAGTACTTC.

The genes are TRBV20-1 and TRBJ2-1; TRBD2 aligns across 9 bases. With 3 bases clipped from V and 2 bases from J, the junction kept 8 bases outside the gene matches. The germline V gene encodes CDR1 DFQATT and CDR2 SNEGSKA (reference sequence). The CDR3 is 16 residues long. CDR3 amino acids: CSASFPAGGAYNEQFF. The CDR3 DNA follows: TGCAGTGCTAGTTTCCCCGCGGGGGGGGCCTACAATGAGCAGTTCTTC.

The rearrangement uses TRBV19 and TRBJ2-3; D perhaps matches TRBD2 (5 bases). V was clipped by 5 bases and J by 3 bases, with 15 bases between them. The germline V gene encodes CDR1 LNHDA and CDR2 SQIVND (reference sequence). The CDR3 is 15 residues long. As DNA, the CDR3 is TGTGCCAGTAGTCCCCGGGAATCTAGGACAGATACGCAGTATTTT. Translating it yields CASSPRESRTDTQYF.

The V gene is TRBV4-1, the J gene TRBJ1-2, with a tentative D call TRBD1 (6 bases). Germline V gives CDR1 MGHRA, CDR2 YSYEKL. V lost 1 base and J 4 bases, leaving 28 bases between the germline ends. The CDR3 sequence is 20 residues long. The CDR3 loop reads CASSQVGSGGRFLKGYGYTF. As DNA, the CDR3 is TGCGCCAGCAGCCAAGTAGGGAGCGGGGGGCGCTTTTTGAAGGGCTATGGCTACACCTTC.

The gene calls are TRBV7-2 and TRBJ2-7; no definite D call. Germline-derived CDR1 and CDR2 are SGHTA and FQGNSA. The V end was cut by 5 bases, the J end by 4 bases, with 15 bases between. The CDR3 contains 14 residues. CDR3 DNA sequence: TGTGCCAGCAGCCCGCCGGGTTTAGGTTACGAGCAGTACTTC. Its protein is CASSPPGLGYEQYF.

This chain joins TRBV9 and TRBJ2-3; maybe TRBD1 (6 bases). The length of the CDR3 is 16 residues. Germline values: CDR1 SGDLS, CDR2 YYNGEE. V lost 6 bases and J 5 bases, leaving 22 bases between the germline ends. CDR3 amino acids: CASTSIVSPTGDTQYF. The DNA for the CDR3 is TGTGCCAGCACCTCAATTGTCAGCCCGACAGGAGATACGCAGTATTTT.

The CDR3 region has the DNA TGCGCCAGCAGCTTAATATCTGCCTACAATGAGCAGTTCTTC. Translated, it gives CASSLISAYNEQFF. The chain carries TRBV5-1 and TRBJ2-1; D uncertain. Germline CDR1 SGHRS, CDR2 YFSETQ. The CDR3 totals 14 residues. V lost 2 bases and J 2 bases, leaving 8 bases between the germline ends. The full variable domain, rest sourced from reference TRBV5-1 and TRBJ2-1, is KAGVTQTPRYLIKTRGQQVTLSCSPISGHRSVSWYQQTPGQGLQFLFEYFSETQRNKGNFPGRFSGRQFSNSRSEMNVSTLELGDSALYLCASSLISAYNEQFFGPGTRLTVL.

This clone is labeled as medium-sized. The V call is TRBV7-3, the J call TRBJ2-3; 10 bases are a match to TRBD1. This CDR3 spans 15 amino acids. The V gene end was trimmed by 2 bases and the J gene end by 3 bases; junction bases not matched to a gene: 2. Germline-derived CDR1 and CDR2 are SGHTA and FQGTGA. CDR3 sequence reads: CASSLAGQGTDTQYF. Here the CDR3 DNA reads TGTGCCAGCAGCTTAGCGGGACAGGGGACAGATACGCAGTATTTT.

The rearrangement uses TRBV19 and TRBJ2-1; the match to TRBD2 covers 11 bases. Germline V gene lookup returns CDR1 LNHDA and CDR2 SQIVND (reference sequence). CDR3 length: 17 amino acids. The V and J ends lost 5 bases and 6 bases, in that order; junction bases with no gene match: 12. CDR3 sequence (DNA): TGTGCCAGTAGTCCACAAATAGCGGGAGGGACTGGCAATGAGCAGTTCTTC. This encodes CASSPQIAGGTGNEQFF.

V gene TRBV4-1 combines with J gene TRBJ2-1, with 8 bases matching TRBD1. Germline CDR1 reads MGHRA; CDR2 reads YSYEKL. The CDR3 consists of 15 residues. V was pared by 1 base and J by 11 bases, with 10 bases of the junction left unmatched. In nucleotides, the CDR3 is TGCGCCAGCAGCCAAGGCCCGGGACAGGAATCGAAGCAGTTCTTC. Translated: CASSQGPGQESKQFF.

This rearrangement joins TRBV3-1 (or the pseudogene TRBV3-2) to TRBJ2-7; D not resolved. Trimming took off 1 base at V and 1 base at J, with 8 bases between the two ends. The CDR3 has 14 amino acids. The germline V gene has CDR1 LGHDT and CDR2 YNNKEL (reference sequence). CDR3 loop: CASSQGTDSYEQYF. In DNA, the CDR3 is TGTGCCAGCAGCCAAGGCACAGATTCCTACGAGCAGTACTTC.

This sequence joins TRBV19 and TRBJ2-7; 7 bases fit TRBD1. J was trimmed by 2 bases and V by 6 bases; bases with no gene match: 7. Per germline, CDR1 LNHDA and CDR2 SQIVND (reference sequence). The CDR3 contains 14 residues. In DNA, the CDR3 is TGTGCCAGTAGCCTCGGACAGGCCCCCTACGAGCAGTACTTC. Translated, it gives CASSLGQAPYEQYF.

The chain couples TRBV6-2 or TRBV6-3 to TRBJ2-3; TRBD2 matches at 9 bases. The CDR3 covers 17 residues. Germline V gene data show CDR1 as MNHEY and CDR2 as SVGEGT. Trimming cost V 3 bases and J 2 bases; bases outside gene matches: 9. CDR3 sequence (DNA): TGTGCCAGCAGTTATTCGACTAGCGGACGATTCACAGATACGCAGTATTTT. As protein: CASSYSTSGRFTDTQYF.

This clone appeared a few times. V usage is TRBV7-9 and J usage is TRBJ1-2, with 8 bases identical to TRBD1. The CDR3 length is 19 residues. Germline assignment: CDR1 SEHNR and CDR2 FQNEAQ (reference sequence). The trim removed 0 bases at V and 3 bases at J, leaving 15 bases unmatched. The CDR3 DNA sequence: TGTGCCAGCAGCTTAGCAAATGTCCCAGGGGGCGCTTCCGACTATGGCTACACCTTC. Translation: CASSLANVPGGASDYGYTF.